The TCR beta chain under discussion was sequenced for a study of T cell responses to AZD1222 COVID-19 vaccine. TCRdb keeps only in-frame clones here, not all; method: immunoSEQ multiplex PCR. Counted here are tens of thousands of clones, around nine tenths occurring once; the ten biggest clones make up 2.8%. As for this clone: The antigen is undetermined.

V was cut by 6 bases and J by 0 bases, with 11 bases left in between. From germline, CDR1 is MNHEY and CDR2 SVGAGI. The CDR3 totals 14 residues. Study results and limitations: Most donors were white British and more were female, and clonal diversity was possibly underestimated. Unmutated regions of variants are reportedly targeted by nearly half of spike-specific TCRs. Baseline seropositivity occurred in only a handful of AZD1222 recipients.

The material sequenced was peripheral blood, taken on day 0 of MenACWY control vaccination. This clonotype was sampled from an adult in good health. This chain uses TRBV6-5 with TRBJ1-2, with unresolved D. CDR3 loop: CASRPKIANYGYTF. In DNA form, the CDR3 reads TGTGCCAGCAGACCAAAGATCGCTAACTATGGCTACACCTTC.